Below, 5 T cell receptor beta chains from the same sample are listed, as sequenced in a study of blood T cell repertoires in COVID-19. The method was immunoSEQ multiplex PCR; TCRdb's version includes in-frame clones alone and lacks a portion of them. The sample includes 250,000 or so clones, roughly 89% of them seen just once. What was sequenced was peripheral blood. Receptors originate from a woman aged 55-75 years with COVID-19, enrolled during active disease.

This rearrangement joins TRBV14 to TRBJ1-2, with 10 positions matching TRBD1. The J segment lost 2 bases and the V segment lost 4 bases, leaving 4 bases of the junction unmatched. Per the germline V gene, CDR1 is SGHDN and CDR2 is FVKESK. CDR3 length: 15 amino acids. The chain's CDR3 is CASSLRQGANYGYTF. In nucleotides, the CDR3 is TGTGCCAGCAGCCTACGACAGGGGGCGAACTATGGCTACACCTTC.

The CDR3 DNA sequence: TGTGCCAGCAGTGCACCAGGTGTATTGGGCACTGAAGCTTTCTTT. Protein product: CASSAPGVLGTEAFF. The rearrangement joins TRBV27 to TRBJ1-1; no clear D. Germline CDR1 and CDR2: MNHEY and SMNVEV (reference sequence). V was cut by 5 bases and J by 4 bases, with 17 bases left in between. The CDR3 covers 15 residues.

V gene TRBV7-9 combines with J gene TRBJ1-2; 7 nucleotides agree with TRBD1. The CDR3 is 14 residues long. The J segment lost 4 bases and the V segment lost 3 bases, leaving 5 bases of the junction unmatched. Germline V gene data show CDR1 as SEHNR and CDR2 as FQNEAQ (reference sequence). CDR3 nucleotides: TGTGCCAGCAGCTTGGTGGGACAGCTCTATGGCTACACCTTC. It codes for CASSLVGQLYGYTF.

This chain connects TRBV2 to TRBJ2-6, with a weak D call TRBD2 (5 bases). The germline gives CDR1 SNHLY, CDR2 FYNNEI. Trimming took off 6 bases at V and 0 bases at J, with 12 bases between the two ends. The CDR3 totals 16 residues. CDR3 sequence: CASRRVRSSGANVLTF. The CDR3 coding sequence is TGTGCCAGCAGGAGGGTCCGGAGCTCTGGGGCCAACGTCCTGACTTTC.

The chain recombines TRBV29-1 with TRBJ2-1, with D possibly being TRBD2 (6 bases). Germline loops: CDR1 SQVTM, CDR2 ANQGSEA. The CDR3 sequence is 15 residues long. Trimming removed 3 bases at V and 6 bases at J, with 18 bases between. The CDR3 sequence is CSVDWILGTLNEQFF. CDR3 in DNA: TGCAGCGTTGACTGGATCCTCGGGACTCTCAATGAGCAGTTCTTC.